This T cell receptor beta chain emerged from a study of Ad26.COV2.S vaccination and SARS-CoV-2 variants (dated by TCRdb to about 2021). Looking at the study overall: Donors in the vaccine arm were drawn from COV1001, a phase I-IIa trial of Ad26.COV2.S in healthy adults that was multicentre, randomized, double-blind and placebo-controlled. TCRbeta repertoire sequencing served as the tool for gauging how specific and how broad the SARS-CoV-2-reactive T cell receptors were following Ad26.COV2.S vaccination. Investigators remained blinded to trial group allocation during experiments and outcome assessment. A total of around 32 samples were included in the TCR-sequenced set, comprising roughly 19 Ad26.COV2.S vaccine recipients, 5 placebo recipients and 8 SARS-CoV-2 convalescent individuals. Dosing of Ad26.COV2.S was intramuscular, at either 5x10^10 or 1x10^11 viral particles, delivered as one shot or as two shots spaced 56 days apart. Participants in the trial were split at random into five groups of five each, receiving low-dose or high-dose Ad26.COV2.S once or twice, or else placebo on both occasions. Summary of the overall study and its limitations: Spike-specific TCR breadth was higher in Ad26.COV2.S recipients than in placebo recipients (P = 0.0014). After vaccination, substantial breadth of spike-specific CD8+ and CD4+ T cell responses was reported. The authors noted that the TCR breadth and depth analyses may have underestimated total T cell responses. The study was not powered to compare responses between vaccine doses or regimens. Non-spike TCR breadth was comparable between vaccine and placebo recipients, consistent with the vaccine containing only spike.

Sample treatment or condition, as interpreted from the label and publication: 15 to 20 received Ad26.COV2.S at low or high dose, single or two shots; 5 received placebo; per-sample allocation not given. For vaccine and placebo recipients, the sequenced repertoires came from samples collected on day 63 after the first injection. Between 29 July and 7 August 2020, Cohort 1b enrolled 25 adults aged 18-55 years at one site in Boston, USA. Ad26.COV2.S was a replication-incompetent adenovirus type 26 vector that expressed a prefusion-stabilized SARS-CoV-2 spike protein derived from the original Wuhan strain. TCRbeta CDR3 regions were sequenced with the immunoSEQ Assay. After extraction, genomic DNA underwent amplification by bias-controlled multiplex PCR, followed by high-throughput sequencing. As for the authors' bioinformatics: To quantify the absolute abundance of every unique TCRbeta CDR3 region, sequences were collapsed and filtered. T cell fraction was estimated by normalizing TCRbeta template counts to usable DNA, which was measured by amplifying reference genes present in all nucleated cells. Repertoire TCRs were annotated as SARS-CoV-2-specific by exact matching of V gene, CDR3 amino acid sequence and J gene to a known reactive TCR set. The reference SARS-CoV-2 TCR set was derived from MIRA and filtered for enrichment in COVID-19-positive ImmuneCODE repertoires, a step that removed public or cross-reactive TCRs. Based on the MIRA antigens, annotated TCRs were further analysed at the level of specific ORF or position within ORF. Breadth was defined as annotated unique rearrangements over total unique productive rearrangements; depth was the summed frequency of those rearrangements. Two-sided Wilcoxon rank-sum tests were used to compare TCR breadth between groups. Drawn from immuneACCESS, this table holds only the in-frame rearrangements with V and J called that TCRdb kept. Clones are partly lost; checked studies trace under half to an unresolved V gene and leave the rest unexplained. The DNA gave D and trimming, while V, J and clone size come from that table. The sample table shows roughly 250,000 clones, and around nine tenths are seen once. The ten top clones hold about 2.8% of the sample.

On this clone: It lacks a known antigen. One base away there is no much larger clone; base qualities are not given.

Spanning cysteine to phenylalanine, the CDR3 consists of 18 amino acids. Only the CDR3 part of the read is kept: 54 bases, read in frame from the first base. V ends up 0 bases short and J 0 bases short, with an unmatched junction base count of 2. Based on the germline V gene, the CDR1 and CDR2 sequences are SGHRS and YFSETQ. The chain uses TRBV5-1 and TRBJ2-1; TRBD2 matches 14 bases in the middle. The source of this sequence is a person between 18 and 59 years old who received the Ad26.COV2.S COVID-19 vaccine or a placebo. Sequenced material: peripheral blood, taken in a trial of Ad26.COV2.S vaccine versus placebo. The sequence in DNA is TGCGCCAGCAGCTTGGCCGGGACTAGCGGGAGCTCCTACAATGAGCAGTTCTTC. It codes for CASSLAGTSGSSYNEQFF. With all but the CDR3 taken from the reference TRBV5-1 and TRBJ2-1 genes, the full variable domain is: KAGVTQTPRYLIKTRGQQVTLSCSPISGHRSVSWYQQTPGQGLQFLFEYFSETQRNKGNFPGRFSGRQFSNSRSEMNVSTLELGDSALYLCASSLAGTSGSSYNEQFFGPGTRLTVL.